The subject of this entry is one TCR beta chain. What it binds is not known. The data derive from a study of blood T cells in healthy people across ages. Study results and limitations: Diversity figures derived from one million T cells were judged to underestimate the true value.

Trimming cost V 8 bases and J 4 bases, with 21 bases left between them. The CDR3 length is 14 residues. Germline assignment: CDR1 DFQATT and CDR2 SNEGSKA (reference sequence). Next came a second PCR, run for about 7 to 11 cycles, which used a sample-barcoded 5' primer along with a J-beta primer mix. The template-switch adaptor, which had 12 random nucleotides, put a tag on each cDNA molecule. TCRdb processed the 5' RACE reads anew with MiXCR; each CDR3 protein has one entry. Of 1.5 million to 2 million distinct CDR3 sequences in the sample, 30% to 40% were seen once. Input material: blood. The chain joins TRBV20-1 to TRBJ2-7, with a possible D match to TRBD1 (6 bases). This TCR came from a woman aged 25 to 45 in good health. The CDR3 coding sequence is TGCAGTACTGAGAGGGACATTCAAAGTTACGAGCAGTACTTC. It translates to CSTERDIQSYEQYF.